This record concerns one TCR beta chain sequence. Its matching antigen is unknown. The CDR3 is 16 residues long. Looked up from germline, CDR1 is LGHNA and CDR2 is YNFKEQ. V gave up 0 bases and J gave up 8 bases; unmatched junction bases: 9. The method was immunoSEQ multiplex PCR; TCRdb's version includes in-frame clones alone and lacks a portion of them. The sample holds around 54,000 clones, 86% seen once. The data derive from a study of T cells in localized non-small cell lung cancer. Points from the study as a whole: Highest T cell clonality was seen in uninvolved adjacent lung, surpassing that measured in tumor.

This TCR derives from a male donor at least 60 years old with stage III squamous cell lung carcinoma. The chain couples TRBV4-2 to TRBJ2-1; TRBD2 agrees at 8 bases. The material sequenced was peripheral blood, taken before any cancer treatment. CDR3 DNA: TGTGCCAGCAGCCAAGATCAAGCGGGAGAAAAGGATGAGCAGTTCTTC. Its protein product is CASSQDQAGEKDEQFF.